The next 8 T cell receptor beta chains were all read from a single sample in a study of blood T cell repertoires in COVID-19. Sequencing was performed with immunoSEQ multiplex PCR; in TCRdb, only in-frame clones are kept and a portion is missing. Of some 260,000 clones in the sample, roughly 85% were seen once. Sequenced sample: peripheral blood. The receptors originated from a woman under 30 with acute or convalescent COVID-19.

This chain links TRBV27 with TRBJ2-7, with 8 bases lining up with TRBD1. Germline V gene sequence: CDR1 MNHEY, CDR2 SMNVEV (reference sequence). V lost 2 bases and J lost 1; bases outside the gene matches: 4. The CDR3 totals 15 residues. In DNA form, the CDR3 reads TGTGCCAGCAGTTTAATGGGGACAGGTTCCTACGAGCAGTACTTC. This encodes CASSLMGTGSYEQYF.

This clone was seen a handful of times. The rearrangement uses TRBV29-1 and TRBJ2-5; 10 bases match TRBD1. After removal of 5 bases from V and 0 bases from J, the junction contained 3 bases not matched to a gene. Germline loops: CDR1 SQVTM, CDR2 ANQGSEA. The CDR3 totals 14 residues. CDR3 coding DNA: TGCAGCGTTTTTGGACAGGGGGACCAAGAGACCCAGTACTTC. Its protein product is CSVFGQGDQETQYF.

The chain links TRBV5-1 to TRBJ2-1; the match to TRBD2 covers 16 bases. V lost 0 bases, J lost 7 bases, and 7 bases stayed unmatched. This CDR3 is 18 amino acids long. Germline CDR1 reads SGHRS; CDR2 reads YFSETQ. CDR3 amino acids: CASSLAPGLAGGGNEQFF. In nucleotides, the CDR3 is TGCGCCAGCAGCTTGGCTCCGGGACTAGCGGGAGGGGGGAATGAGCAGTTCTTC.

The chain links TRBV7-2 to TRBJ1-2; D might be TRBD1 (5 bases). V gave up 1 base and J gave up 4 bases, with 13 bases separating them. The CDR3 has 15 residues. CDR1 is SGHTA and CDR2 is FQGNSA in the germline V gene. CDR3 region: CASSLVDSFLYGYTF. CDR3 nucleotide sequence: TGTGCCAGCAGCTTAGTAGACAGCTTCCTCTATGGCTACACCTTC.

The gene calls are TRBV6-5 and TRBJ1-4, with a weak D call TRBD1 (6 bases). Germline assignment: CDR1 MNHEY and CDR2 SVGAGI. V was cut by 2 bases and J by 0 bases, with 10 bases left in between. This CDR3 comprises 16 residues. Written as DNA, the CDR3 is TGTGCCAGCAGTTACGTAGCAGGGGCAACTAATGAAAAACTGTTTTTT. Protein product: CASSYVAGATNEKLFF.

The rearrangement joins TRBV12-3 or TRBV12-4 to TRBJ1-5; the match to TRBD1 covers 7 bases. Trimming at V came to 6 bases and at J to 7 bases, leaving 6 bases not matched to a gene. The CDR3 covers 13 residues. Here the CDR3 DNA reads TGTGCCAGCAGAGGGGGCGCAAGACAGCCCCAGCATTTT. Protein sequence: CASRGGARQPQHF.

This chain joins TRBV7-6 and TRBJ1-5; a possible D gene is TRBD1 (6 bases). Germline values: CDR1 SGHVS, CDR2 FNYEAQ. V was pared by 1 base and J by 4 bases, with 11 bases between. The CDR3 runs 15 residues. The CDR3, as DNA: TGTGCCAGCAGCTTAGGGGACATTCCAAATCAGCCCCAGCATTTT. This sequence encodes CASSLGDIPNQPQHF.

A few counts support this clone. V is TRBV5-1 and J is TRBJ2-1, with 10 bases matching TRBD2. The CDR3 loop spans 15 amino acids. V lost 7 bases and J lost 13; bases outside the gene matches: 17. In germline, CDR1 is SGHRS, CDR2 YFSETQ. This chain's CDR3 is CASQETSGQFSLQFF. The CDR3 nucleotides read TGCGCCAGCCAAGAGACTAGCGGGCAGTTTTCCCTTCAGTTCTTC.